This T cell receptor beta chain came from a study of human T cells and chemical hapten exposure. CDR3 length: 17 amino acids. The V gene's germline CDR1 is SGHVS and CDR2 FNYEAQ. V dropped 5 bases and J dropped 6; count of bases not matched to a gene: 13. Library construction involved attaching unique molecular identifiers to individual cDNA molecules, which allowed quantitative, reproducible TCR counting. MiXCR, applied by TCRdb to the RACE reads, yields one record per CDR3 protein. This sample carries some 250,000 distinct CDR3 sequences, roughly 7.7% of them seen once, and the ten largest clones take roughly 1.2%. This clonotype occurred a few times. Time point here: pre-sensitization, week 0. Described treatment: therapeutic diphenylcyclopropenone sensitization with weekly scalp DPC. Blood draws came before every patch-test application.

Here the sequenced sample was whole blood, taken in connection with sensitization to the hapten diphenylcyclopropenone (DPC). The chain combines TRBV7-6 with TRBJ1-4; 9 nucleotides agree with TRBD1. The receptor's source is a man younger than 30 with alopecia areata. Some clones in this sample may be carry-over from other donors' samples. The CDR3 bases are TGTGCCAGCAGCCAAACCCCGACAGGGGGTTTTTATGAAAAACTGTTTTTT. Its translation: CASSQTPTGGFYEKLFF. Using reference TRBV7-6 and TRBJ1-4 for the parts outside the CDR3, the full variable domain is GAGVSQSPRYKVTKRGQDVALRCDPISGHVSLYWYRQALGQGPEFLTYFNYEAQQDKSGLPNDRFSAERPEGSISTLTIQRTEQRDSAMYRCASSQTPTGGFYEKLFFGSGTQLSVL.